This TCR beta chain appears in the sequencing data of a study of blood T cell repertoires in COVID-19. V gave up 0 bases and J gave up 6 bases, with 10 bases separating them. This CDR3 contains 14 residues. Germline V gives CDR1 SGDLS, CDR2 YYNGEE. Assay used: immunoSEQ multiplex PCR; TCRdb lists only in-frame clones, some missing. The data contain approximately 210,000 clones, about 90% of them seen just once; the ten biggest clones take up about 15%. The source is a woman aged 45 to 65 with acute COVID-19. The sequencing sample was made of PBMCs or T cells enriched from blood (not recorded which). The chain joins TRBV9 to TRBJ1-5, with D hard to call. The CDR3 DNA sequence: TGTGCCAGCAGCGTAGAAGAGTGGAGTCAGCCCCAGCATTTT. This codes for CASSVEEWSQPQHF.